This T cell receptor beta chain was found in a study of blood T cell repertoires in COVID-19. Study background: Material from acute and convalescent COVID-19 was sourced from the United States, Italy and Spain. PBMCs, B-cell-depleted T cells, or T cells provided the cDNA or gDNA that made up the material.

CDR3 length: 13 amino acids. Germline lookup yields CDR1 GTSNPN and CDR2 SVGIG (reference sequence). In the study's own analysis: Amplifying reference gene primers gave estimates of nucleated cell counts. TCRdb's copy holds only in-frame clones and misses some; the assay was immunoSEQ multiplex PCR. The DNA was the basis for D and trimming; V, J and clone size are from that table. The sample consists of 80,000 or so clones, 70% to 90% of them appearing once. The Seattle patients joined while their infection was active and were tracked longitudinally afterward. The rearrangement joins TRBV30 to TRBJ2-7; TRBD1 is a possible D gene (7 bases). Source material: peripheral blood. This receptor was obtained from a man aged 55 to 70 with COVID-19, enrolled during active disease. Here the CDR3 reads CATTTGRSYEQYF. The CDR3 DNA sequence: TGTGCAACCACGACAGGGAGGTCCTACGAGCAGTACTTC.